This is a list of T cell receptor beta chains from one sample in a study of shared clonotypes between healthy human individuals. Only in-frame clones appear in the TCRdb table, and some are missing; sequencing was by immunoSEQ multiplex PCR. In the table there are around 990,000 clones, 70% to 80% of which are singletons. The material sequenced was memory CD4+ T cells from PBMCs. The receptor set was obtained from a man younger than 35 in good health. Some clones in this sample may be carry-over from other donors' samples. CDR3s include the opening cysteine and the closing phenylalanine or tryptophan. Each record gives: clone size, J gene, D gene, V gene, CDR3 protein, CDR3 DNA. A D gene is named only where the DNA matches it firmly. Clone size is shown for a subset of rows, as once, few, many or a class of expanded clone.

NA	TRBJ2-7	NA	TRBV4-2	CASSQDLAGKAPVGEQYF	TGTGCCAGCAGCCAAGATCTAGCCGGAAAAGCCCCGGTCGGCGAGCAGTACTTC
NA	TRBJ1-5	TRBD1	TRBV10-3	CASRGTGDSNQPQHF	TGTGCCAGCAGGGGGACAGGGGATAGCAATCAGCCCCAGCATTTT
NA	TRBJ1-3	NA	TRBV7-6	CASSMWGRSSGNTIYF	TGTGCCAGCAGCATGTGGGGACGGAGCTCTGGAAACACCATATATTTT
NA	TRBJ2-2	TRBD2	TRBV4-2	CASSQDSGSHTGELFF	TGTGCCAGCAGCCAGGATAGCGGGAGCCACACCGGGGAGCTGTTTTTT
NA	TRBJ2-7	NA	TRBV7-8	CASSATVDLLSYEQYF	TGTGCCAGCAGCGCCACGGTGGACTTGCTCTCCTACGAGCAGTACTTC
NA	TRBJ1-1	NA	TRBV14	CASSPGRRSTEAFF	TGTGCCAGCAGCCCGGGCAGGAGGTCCACTGAAGCTTTCTTT
few	TRBJ1-5	TRBD1	TRBV28	CASSSGTGGNQPQHF	TGTGCCAGCAGTTCAGGGACAGGAGGGAATCAGCCCCAGCATTTT
NA	TRBJ2-7	NA	TRBV7-9	CASSTLIGGMYEQYF	TGTGCCAGCAGCACTTTAATTGGCGGGATGTACGAGCAGTACTTC
NA	TRBJ2-7	TRBD2	TRBV7-2	CASSAREGREQYF	TGTGCCAGCAGCGCCCGGGAGGGCCGCGAGCAGTACTTC
NA	TRBJ1-1	NA	TRBV6-5	CASSKNSEAFF	TGTGCCAGCAGCAAAAACTCTGAAGCTTTCTTT
few	TRBJ2-3	NA	TRBV11-2	CASRPSGPITDTQYF	TGTGCCAGCAGGCCGAGCGGGCCGATCACAGATACGCAGTATTTT
NA	TRBJ2-7	TRBD2	TRBV5-4	CASSLGLGAGVSEQYF	TGTGCCAGCAGCTTGGGGTTAGGCGCGGGAGTAAGCGAGCAGTACTTC
NA	TRBJ1-5	NA	TRBV28	CASSSLDLYSNQPQHF	TGTGCCAGCAGTTCTCTGGACTTGTATAGCAATCAGCCCCAGCATTTT
NA	TRBJ2-7	TRBD2	TRBV5-6	CASSTGLAIHEQYF	TGTGCCAGCAGCACCGGACTAGCCATCCACGAGCAGTACTTC
few	TRBJ2-2	NA	TRBV30	CAWRGLVSTGELFF	TGTGCCTGGAGGGGGCTGGTGAGCACCGGGGAGCTGTTTTTT
once	TRBJ2-7	TRBD1	TRBV6-1	CASIPGQGGEQYF	TGTGCCAGCATCCCAGGACAGGGGGGAGAGCAGTACTTC
NA	TRBJ1-1	NA	TRBV9	CASRAQENTEAFF	TGTGCCAGCAGGGCACAGGAGAACACTGAAGCTTTCTTT
NA	TRBJ2-3	NA	TRBV18	CASSPGRDTQYF	TGTGCCAGCTCACCGGGGAGAGATACGCAGTATTTT
few	TRBJ1-5	NA	TRBV4-1	CASSQASRGDQPQHF	TGCGCCAGCAGCCAAGCTTCACGAGGGGATCAGCCCCAGCATTTT
NA	TRBJ2-7	TRBD2	TRBV7-9	CASSLLGGSNTHEQYF	TGTGCCAGCAGCTTATTGGGCGGGAGTAACACCCACGAGCAGTACTTC
NA	TRBJ2-7	NA	TRBV18	CASSPPSISLGHEQYF	TGTGCCAGCTCACCACCGTCGATAAGTCTCGGCCACGAGCAGTACTTC
NA	TRBJ1-6	NA	TRBV5-1	CASSQGQVGNSPLHF	TGCGCCAGCAGCCAAGGACAAGTTGGTAATTCACCCCTCCACTTT
NA	TRBJ2-5	NA	TRBV4-2	CASSQDALQETQYF	TGTGCCAGCAGCCAAGATGCACTCCAAGAGACCCAGTACTTC
NA	TRBJ2-7	NA	TRBV28	CASSSPGGRTDSYEQYF	TGTGCCAGCAGTTCGCCCGGAGGGAGGACCGACTCCTACGAGCAGTACTTC
once	TRBJ2-1	NA	TRBV7-3	CASSLFPASEQFF	TGTGCCAGCAGCCTATTCCCCGCCTCTGAGCAGTTCTTC
NA	TRBJ1-1	NA	TRBV28	CASSLSKGPTEAFF	TGTGCCAGCAGTCTCTCCAAGGGGCCCACTGAAGCTTTCTTT
NA	TRBJ1-5	NA	TRBV5-5	CASSLFSGSNQPQHF	TGTGCCAGCAGCCTTTTCTCAGGTAGCAATCAGCCCCAGCATTTT
once	TRBJ2-1	NA	TRBV5-1	CASSPLAWVGYNEQFF	TGCGCCAGCAGCCCCCTGGCTTGGGTGGGCTACAATGAGCAGTTCTTC
NA	TRBJ2-7	TRBD1	TRBV6-1	CASSPGGTLFWEQYF	TGTGCCAGCAGTCCAGGGGGTACTCTTTTTTGGGAGCAGTACTTC
NA	TRBJ1-3	NA	TRBV25-1	CASRGADTIYF	TGTGCCAGCCGGGGGGCGGACACCATATATTTT
NA	TRBJ2-1	TRBD2	TRBV18	CASSPFGLAGRGNEQFF	TGTGCCAGCTCACCGTTCGGACTAGCGGGAAGGGGAAATGAGCAGTTCTTC
NA	TRBJ2-2	NA	TRBV27	CASSLQGPGELFF	TGTGCCAGCAGTTTACAGGGCCCCGGGGAGCTGTTTTTT
NA	TRBJ2-1	NA	TRBV18	CASSPDLRSVNEQFF	TGTGCCAGCTCACCGGACTTGCGGTCCGTCAATGAGCAGTTCTTC
NA	TRBJ1-1	TRBD1	TRBV29-1	CSVGQGNTEAFF	TGCAGCGTCGGACAGGGAAACACTGAAGCTTTCTTT
NA	TRBJ2-2	NA	TRBV6-6	CASGRNTGELFF	TGTGCCAGCGGCCGCAACACCGGGGAGCTGTTTTTT
NA	TRBJ2-5	NA	TRBV30	CAWNLQGGETQYF	TGTGCCTGGAATTTACAGGGTGGGGAGACCCAGTACTTC
NA	TRBJ1-2	NA	TRBV20-1	CSAISQTTF	TGCAGTGCTATTTCACAGACCACCTTC
NA	TRBJ2-2	TRBD2	TRBV10-3	CAISKGGRASGNRGELFF	TGTGCCATCAGTAAAGGGGGGCGGGCTAGCGGGAATCGCGGGGAGCTGTTTTTT
NA	TRBJ2-2	TRBD2	TRBV19	CASSIAAGADGELFF	TGTGCCAGTAGTATTGCAGCGGGAGCCGACGGGGAGCTGTTTTTT
NA	TRBJ2-1	TRBD1	TRBV15	CATSGYRGPNEQFF	TGTGCCACCAGCGGGTACAGGGGGCCGAATGAGCAGTTCTTC
few	TRBJ1-4	NA	TRBV5-1	CASSLGQGISTNEKLFF	TGCGCCAGCAGCTTGGGTCAGGGAATCTCAACTAATGAAAAACTGTTTTTT
NA	TRBJ1-5	NA	TRBV28	CASRLRLQPQHF	TGTGCCAGCAGGTTACGACTACAACCCCAGCATTTT
NA	TRBJ2-6	NA	TRBV4-1	CASSQGGASGAGANVLTF	TGCGCCAGCAGCCAAGGGGGGGCTTCGGGAGCTGGGGCCAACGTCCTGACTTTC
few	TRBJ2-3	TRBD2	TRBV6-6	CASTNGAGGSDTQYF	TGTGCCAGCACCAACGGGGCGGGAGGATCCGATACGCAGTATTTT
NA	TRBJ2-7	TRBD1	TRBV27	CASSYFSGTAYEQYF	TGTGCCAGCAGTTATTTCTCCGGGACAGCCTACGAGCAGTACTTC
NA	TRBJ2-2	NA	TRBV30	CAWSTGTYTGELFF	TGTGCCTGGAGTACTGGCACGTACACCGGGGAGCTGTTTTTT
NA	TRBJ1-4	TRBD1	TRBV25-1	CASSARPGGGEKLFF	TGTGCCAGCAGTGCCCGACCAGGGGGAGGCGAAAAACTGTTTTTT
few	TRBJ1-1	NA	TRBV28	CASSVVSLGGQAFF	TGTGCCAGCAGTGTCGTTTCCCTAGGTGGACAAGCTTTCTTT
NA	TRBJ2-1	TRBD2	TRBV29-1	CSARTSGDSYNEQFF	TGCAGCGCCAGGACTAGCGGTGACTCCTACAATGAGCAGTTCTTC
NA	TRBJ1-5	NA	TRBV28	CAIGVGNQPQHF	TGTGCTATAGGGGTTGGCAATCAGCCCCAGCATTTT
NA	TRBJ1-2	NA	TRBV4-2	CASRVGRARGYTF	TGTGCCAGCAGGGTGGGGCGAGCCAGAGGCTACACCTTC
NA	TRBJ2-1	NA	TRBV2	CASSEAETSYNEQFF	TGTGCCAGCAGTGAGGCTGAGACCTCCTACAATGAGCAGTTCTTC
NA	TRBJ2-3	NA	TRBV4-2	CASSLGLVGKGTDTQYF	TGTGCCAGCAGCCTAGGTTTGGTGGGGAAGGGCACAGATACGCAGTATTTT